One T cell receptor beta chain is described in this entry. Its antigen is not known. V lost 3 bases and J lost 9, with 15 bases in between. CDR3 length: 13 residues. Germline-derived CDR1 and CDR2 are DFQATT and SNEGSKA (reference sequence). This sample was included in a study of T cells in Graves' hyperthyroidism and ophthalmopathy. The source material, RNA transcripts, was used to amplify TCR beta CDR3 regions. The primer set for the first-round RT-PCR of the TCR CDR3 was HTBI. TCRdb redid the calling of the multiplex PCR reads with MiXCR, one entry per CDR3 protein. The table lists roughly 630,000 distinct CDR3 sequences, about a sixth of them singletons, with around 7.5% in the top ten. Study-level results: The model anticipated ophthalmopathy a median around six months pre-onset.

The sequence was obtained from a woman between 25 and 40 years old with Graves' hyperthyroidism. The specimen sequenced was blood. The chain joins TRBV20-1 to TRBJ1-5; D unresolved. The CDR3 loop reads CSARGGPSMPQHF. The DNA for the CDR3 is TGCAGTGCTAGGGGCGGTCCCTCAATGCCCCAGCATTTT.